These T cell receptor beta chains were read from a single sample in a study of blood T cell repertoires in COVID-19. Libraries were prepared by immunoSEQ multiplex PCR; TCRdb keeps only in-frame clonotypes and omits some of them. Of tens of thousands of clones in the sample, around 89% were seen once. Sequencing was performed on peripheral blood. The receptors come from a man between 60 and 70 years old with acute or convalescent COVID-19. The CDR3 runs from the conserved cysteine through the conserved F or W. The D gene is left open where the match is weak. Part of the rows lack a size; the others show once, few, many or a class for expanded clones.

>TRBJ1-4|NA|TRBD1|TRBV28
CASSPTTGGEKLFF
TGTGCCAGCAGCCCAACTACAGGGGGTGAAAAACTGTTTTTT
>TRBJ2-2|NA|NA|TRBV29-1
CSVQVNTGELFF
TGCAGCGTTCAGGTGAACACCGGGGAGCTGTTTTTT
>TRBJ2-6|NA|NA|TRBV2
CASSTGTGANVLTF
TGTGCCAGCTCTACAGGGACTGGGGCCAACGTCCTGACTTTC
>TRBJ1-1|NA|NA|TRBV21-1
CASSNRTALGTEAFF
TGTGCCAGCAGCAATAGAACCGCCCTTGGCACTGAAGCTTTCTTT
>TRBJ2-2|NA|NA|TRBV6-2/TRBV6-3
CASSPRTFVNTGELFF
TGTGCCAGCAGCCCTAGGACTTTTGTGAACACCGGGGAGCTGTTTTTT
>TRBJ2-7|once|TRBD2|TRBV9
CASSVGLAGNEQYF
TGTGCCAGCAGCGTAGGACTAGCGGGAAACGAGCAGTACTTC
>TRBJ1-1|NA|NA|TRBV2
CASSEALHRNTEAFF
TGTGCCAGCAGTGAAGCGCTTCATAGGAACACTGAAGCTTTCTTT
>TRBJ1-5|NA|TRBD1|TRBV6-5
CASRTTGNNQPQHF
TGTGCCAGCAGGACGACAGGGAACAATCAGCCCCAGCATTTT
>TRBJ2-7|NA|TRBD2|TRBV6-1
CASSDRGLVHYEQYF
TGTGCCAGCAGTGATAGGGGACTAGTCCACTACGAGCAGTACTTC
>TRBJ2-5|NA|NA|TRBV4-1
CASSRSTGTTETQYF
TGCGCCAGCAGCCGTAGCACCGGGACAACGGAGACCCAGTACTTC
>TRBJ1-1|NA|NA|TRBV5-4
CASSLDASGIAEAFF
TGTGCCAGCAGCTTGGATGCATCAGGGATCGCTGAAGCTTTCTTT
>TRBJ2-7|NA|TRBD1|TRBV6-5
CASSSLQGSSYEQYF
TGTGCCAGCAGTTCCTTACAGGGGAGCTCCTACGAGCAGTACTTC
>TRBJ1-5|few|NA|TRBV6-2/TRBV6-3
CASSPEVGGAQHF
TGTGCCAGCAGCCCGGAGGTGGGGGGAGCCCAGCATTTT
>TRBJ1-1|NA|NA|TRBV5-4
CASSPQGRPEAFF
TGTGCCAGCAGTCCCCAGGGCCGCCCTGAAGCTTTCTTT
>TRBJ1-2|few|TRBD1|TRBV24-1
CATSDRTGSGYGYTF
TGTGCCACCAGTGATCGGACAGGGAGTGGCTATGGCTACACCTTC
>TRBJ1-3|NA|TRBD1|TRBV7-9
CAITTGDNLGNTIYF
TGTGCCATCACGACAGGGGATAACCTCGGAAACACCATATATTTT
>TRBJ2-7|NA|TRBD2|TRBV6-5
CASSSGLAGEGYEQYF
TGTGCCAGCAGTTCGGGACTAGCGGGAGAGGGGTACGAGCAGTACTTC
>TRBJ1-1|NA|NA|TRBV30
CACRGLPRLPNTEAFF
TGTGCCTGCCGGGGACTGCCACGACTGCCAAACACTGAAGCTTTCTTT
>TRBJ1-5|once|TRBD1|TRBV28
CASRYQTGVYQPQHF
TGTGCCAGCAGATACCAGACAGGGGTCTACCAGCCCCAGCATTTT
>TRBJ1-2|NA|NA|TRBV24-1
CATSDNTFTSNYGYTF
TGTGCCACCAGTGACAACACCTTCACATCTAACTATGGCTACACCTTC
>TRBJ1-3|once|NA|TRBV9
CASSARAYSGNTIYF
TGTGCCAGCAGCGCGAGAGCTTACTCTGGAAACACCATATATTTT
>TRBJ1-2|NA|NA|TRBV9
CASSKSERNYGYTF
TGTGCCAGCAGCAAGTCCGAACGGAACTATGGCTACACCTTC
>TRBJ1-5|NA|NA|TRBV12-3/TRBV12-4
CASRGDNQPQHF
TGTGCCAGCAGGGGAGACAATCAGCCCCAGCATTTT
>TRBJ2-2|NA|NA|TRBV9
CASSVASDTNTGELFF
TGTGCCAGCAGCGTCGCCTCGGACACGAACACCGGGGAGCTGTTTTTT
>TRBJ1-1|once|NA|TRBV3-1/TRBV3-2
CASSQGGGVTEAFF
TGTGCCAGCAGCCAAGGGGGAGGGGTGACTGAAGCTTTCTTT
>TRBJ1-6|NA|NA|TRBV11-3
CASSLNHANSPLHF
TGTGCCAGCAGCTTAAACCATGCGAATTCACCCCTCCACTTT
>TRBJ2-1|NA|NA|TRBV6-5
CASSYGEGGQFF
TGTGCCAGCAGTTACGGGGAGGGGGGGCAGTTCTTC
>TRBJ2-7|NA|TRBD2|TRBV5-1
CASRLAVSYEQYF
TGCGCCAGCAGGCTAGCGGTTTCTTACGAGCAGTACTTC
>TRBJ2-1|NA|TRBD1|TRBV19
CASSSDRAGSYNEQFF
TGTGCCAGTAGTAGCGACAGGGCCGGCTCCTACAATGAGCAGTTCTTC
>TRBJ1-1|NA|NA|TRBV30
CAWSVDAGTEAFF
TGTGCCTGGAGTGTTGACGCGGGTACTGAAGCTTTCTTT
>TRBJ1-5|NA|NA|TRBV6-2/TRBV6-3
CASSFKPKYPGGSQPQHF
TGTGCCAGCAGTTTCAAACCCAAATACCCGGGGGGCAGTCAGCCCCAGCATTTT
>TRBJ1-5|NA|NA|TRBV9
CASSVGRNQPQHF
TGTGCCAGCAGCGTAGGGCGGAATCAGCCCCAGCATTTT